The following is a T cell receptor beta chain sequence with its context. The analysis combined second doses at about 4 or about 12 weeks. The source of the sample is a study of T cell responses to AZD1222 COVID-19 vaccine. Trimming cost V 2 bases and J 8 bases, with 13 bases left between them. The CDR3 length is 13 residues. Germline-derived CDR1 and CDR2 are SGHRS and YFSETQ. Sequencing was performed with immunoSEQ multiplex PCR; in TCRdb, only in-frame clones are kept and a portion is missing. The table shows about 110,000 clones, with approximately 88% occurring only once. This TCR was recovered from an adult who received the AZD1222 COVID-19 vaccine. The material sequenced was peripheral blood, taken 28 days after the second AZD1222 dose. The rearrangement joins TRBV5-1 to TRBJ1-2; D may be TRBD1 (6 bases). The CDR3: CASSFTGYSGYTF. As DNA, the CDR3 is TGCGCCAGCAGCTTTACAGGGTACAGCGGCTACACCTTC.